This TCR beta chain was sequenced in a study of cytomegalovirus exposure and HLA in healthy donors. For the study at large: An early release of data contained roughly 90 million unique TCRs, which came from HLA-typed donors.

This clone has more than one count but fewer than ten. CDR1 WNHNN and CDR2 SYGVQD come from the germline V gene (reference sequence). This CDR3 is built from 16 residues. V shed 1 base and J 6 bases; nucleotides not matched to a gene: 7. Primers for the PCR totalled 60 Vbeta and 13 Jbeta. Measured with immunoSEQ multiplex PCR; TCRdb has only the in-frame clones, and not every one. The repertoire holds under 95,000 clones, with around 72% as singletons. Those who donated were healthy bone marrow donors. The gene calls are TRBV10-1 and TRBJ2-1, with 9 bases matching TRBD2. Input material: PBMCs. This receptor was taken from a woman aged 40-49 years in good health and CMV-seropositive. DNA for the CDR3: TGCGCCAGCAGTGAGTATATGCTAGCGGGGACCAATGAGCAGTTCTTC. It specifies CASSEYMLAGTNEQFF.